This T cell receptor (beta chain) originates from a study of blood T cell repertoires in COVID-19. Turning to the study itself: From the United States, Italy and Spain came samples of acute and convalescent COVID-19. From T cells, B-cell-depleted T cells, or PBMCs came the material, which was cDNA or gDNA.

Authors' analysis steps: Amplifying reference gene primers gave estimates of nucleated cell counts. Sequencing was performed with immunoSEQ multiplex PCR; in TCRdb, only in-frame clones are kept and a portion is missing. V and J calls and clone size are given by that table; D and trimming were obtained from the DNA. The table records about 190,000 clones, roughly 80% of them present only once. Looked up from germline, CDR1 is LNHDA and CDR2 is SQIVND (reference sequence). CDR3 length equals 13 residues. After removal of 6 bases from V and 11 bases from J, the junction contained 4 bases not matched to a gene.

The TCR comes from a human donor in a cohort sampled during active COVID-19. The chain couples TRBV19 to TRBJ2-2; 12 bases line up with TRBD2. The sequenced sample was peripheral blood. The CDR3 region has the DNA TGTGCCAGTAGCATACTAGCGGGAGGTGAGCTGTTTTTT. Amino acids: CASSILAGGELFF.